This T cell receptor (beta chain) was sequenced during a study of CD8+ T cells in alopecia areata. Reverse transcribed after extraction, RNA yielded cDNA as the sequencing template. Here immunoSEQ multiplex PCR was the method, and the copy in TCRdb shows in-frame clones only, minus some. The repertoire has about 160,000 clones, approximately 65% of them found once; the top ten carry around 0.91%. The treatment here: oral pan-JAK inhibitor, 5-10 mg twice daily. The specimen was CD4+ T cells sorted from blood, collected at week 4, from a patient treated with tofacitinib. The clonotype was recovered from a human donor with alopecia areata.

In nucleotides, the CDR3 is TGTGCCACCAGCAGAGCCCTCCGGGACTACAATGAGCAGTTCTTC. Amino acid sequence: CATSRALRDYNEQFF. The chain has TRBV15 and TRBJ2-1, with D maybe TRBD2 (5 bases). With 1 base removed from V and 3 bases from J, the gap between germline ends came to 10 bases. The CDR3 spans 15 residues. Germline V gene data show CDR1 as LNHNV and CDR2 as YYDKDF (reference sequence). Supplemented by reference TRBV15 and TRBJ2-1, the full variable domain reads DAMVIQNPRYQVTQFGKPVTLSCSQTLNHNVMYWYQQKSSQAPKLLFHYYDKDFNNEADTPDNFQSRRPNTSFCFLDIRSPGLGDTAMYLCATSRALRDYNEQFFGPGTRLTVL.